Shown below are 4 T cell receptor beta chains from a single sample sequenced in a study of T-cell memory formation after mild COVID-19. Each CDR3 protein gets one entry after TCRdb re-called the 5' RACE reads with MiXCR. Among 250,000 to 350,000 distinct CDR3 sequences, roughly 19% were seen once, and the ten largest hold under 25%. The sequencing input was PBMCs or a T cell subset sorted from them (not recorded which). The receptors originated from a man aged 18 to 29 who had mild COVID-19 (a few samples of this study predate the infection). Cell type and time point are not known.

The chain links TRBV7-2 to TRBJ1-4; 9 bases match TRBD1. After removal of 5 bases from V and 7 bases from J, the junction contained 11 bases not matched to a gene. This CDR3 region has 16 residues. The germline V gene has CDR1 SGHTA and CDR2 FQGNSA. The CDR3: CASSRAPGQGGEKLFF. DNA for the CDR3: TGTGCCAGCAGCAGAGCGCCGGGACAGGGAGGTGAAAAACTGTTTTTT.

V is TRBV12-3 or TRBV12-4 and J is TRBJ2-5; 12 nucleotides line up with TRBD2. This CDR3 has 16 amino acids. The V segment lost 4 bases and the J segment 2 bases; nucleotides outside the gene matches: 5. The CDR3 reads CASSSRLAGVQETQYF. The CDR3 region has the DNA TGTGCCAGCAGTTCGAGACTAGCGGGGGTGCAAGAGACCCAGTACTTC.

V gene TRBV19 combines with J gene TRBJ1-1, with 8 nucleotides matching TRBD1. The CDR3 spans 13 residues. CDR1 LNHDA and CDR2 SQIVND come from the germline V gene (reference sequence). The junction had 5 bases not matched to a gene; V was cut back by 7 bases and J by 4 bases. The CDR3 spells CASMTGAPTEAFF. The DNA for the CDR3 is TGTGCCAGTATGACAGGGGCACCCACTGAAGCTTTCTTT.

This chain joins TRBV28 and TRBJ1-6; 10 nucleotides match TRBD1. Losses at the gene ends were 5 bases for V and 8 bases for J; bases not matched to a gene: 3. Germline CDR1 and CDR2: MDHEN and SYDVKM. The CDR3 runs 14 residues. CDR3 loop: CASSTGQGDSPLHF. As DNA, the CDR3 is TGTGCCAGCAGTACCGGACAGGGGGATTCACCCCTCCACTTT.